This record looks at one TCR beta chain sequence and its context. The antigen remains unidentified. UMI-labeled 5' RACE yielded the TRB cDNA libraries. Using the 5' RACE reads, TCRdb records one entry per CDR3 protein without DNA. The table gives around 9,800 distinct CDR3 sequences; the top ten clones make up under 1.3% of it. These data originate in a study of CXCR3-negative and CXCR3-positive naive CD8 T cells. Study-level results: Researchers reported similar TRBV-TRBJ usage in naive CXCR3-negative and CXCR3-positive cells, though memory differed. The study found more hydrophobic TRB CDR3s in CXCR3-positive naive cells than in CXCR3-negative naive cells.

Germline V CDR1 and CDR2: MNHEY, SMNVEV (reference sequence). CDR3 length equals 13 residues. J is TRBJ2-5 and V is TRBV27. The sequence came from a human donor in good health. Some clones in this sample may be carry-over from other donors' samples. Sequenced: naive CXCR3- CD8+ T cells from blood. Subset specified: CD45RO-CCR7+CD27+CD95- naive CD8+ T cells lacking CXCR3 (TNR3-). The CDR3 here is CASSPHLQETQYF.